The clone carrying this T cell receptor (beta chain) came up many times. Antigen unknown. Whoever was chosen for sequencing had shown CD8+CD57+ cell expansion by flow cytometry. Receipt of therapy had not occurred in any patient by the time of blood sampling. TCR beta VDJ and CDR3 profiles were obtained from a genomic DNA template. MiXCR was run by TCRdb on the reads, yielding one entry per CDR3 protein. The data show under 250,000 distinct CDR3 sequences, with more than 40% seen just once and approximately 7.8% held by the top ten. The data belong to a study of CD8+CD57+ T cells in acquired aplastic anemia. Overall study findings and caveats: Patients shared approximately 30 CD8+ CDR3 sequences with controls.

Trimming at V came to 7 bases and at J to 1 base, leaving 23 bases not matched to a gene. The CDR3 is made up of 20 amino acids. The germline gives CDR1 SEHNR, CDR2 FQNEAQ (reference sequence). This receptor was identified in a human donor with aplastic anemia. Sequenced material: sorted CD4+, CD8+, or CD8+CD57+ T cells (not recorded which) from PBMCs. This chain uses TRBV7-9 with TRBJ2-7, with 9 positions matching TRBD2. Written as DNA, the CDR3 is TGTGCCAGCACCACACCCTGCCGACTAGCGGTCCCCCCGGGGTCCTACGAGCAGTACTTC. It encodes CASTTPCRLAVPPGSYEQYF.